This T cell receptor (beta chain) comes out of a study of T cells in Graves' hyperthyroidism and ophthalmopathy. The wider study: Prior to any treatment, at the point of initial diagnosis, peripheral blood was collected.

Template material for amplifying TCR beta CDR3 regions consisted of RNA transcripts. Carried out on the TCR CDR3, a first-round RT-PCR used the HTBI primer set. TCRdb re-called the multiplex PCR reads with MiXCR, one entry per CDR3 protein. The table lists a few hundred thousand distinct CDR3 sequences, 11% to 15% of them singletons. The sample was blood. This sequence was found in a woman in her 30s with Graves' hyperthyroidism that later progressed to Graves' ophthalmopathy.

The CDR3 DNA sequence: TGCAGTGCTAGAGGAGGACCCAGCGGGAGTGCTAACACCGGGGAGCTGTTTTTT. This codes for CSARGGPSGSANTGELFF. The chain uses TRBV20-1 and TRBJ2-2; 8 bases fit TRBD2. The germline CDR1 and CDR2 sequences are DFQATT and SNEGSKA (reference sequence). This CDR3 spans 18 amino acids. The V gene end was trimmed by 1 base and the J gene end by 2 bases; junction bases not matched to a gene: 12.